The rows below give T cell receptor beta chains drawn from one sample of a study of T cells in Graves' hyperthyroidism and ophthalmopathy. TCRdb processed the multiplex PCR reads anew with MiXCR; each CDR3 protein has one entry. Of approximately 590,000 distinct CDR3 sequences in the sample, more than 45% were seen once. Sequencing was carried out using peripheral blood or thyroid tissue (not recorded which). The source is a woman aged 18-30 years with Graves' hyperthyroidism. Both conserved end residues are part of each CDR3. D genes are given only for firm matches. Rows may omit the clone size; those that give it use once, few, many or a size class.

abundance	v_gene	len	d_gene	j_gene	CDR3nt	CDR3aa
NA	TRBV9	14	TRBD1	TRBJ1-2	TGTGCCAGCAGCGCCCGACAGGGGACCTATGGCTACACCTTC	CASSARQGTYGYTF
NA	TRBV28	15	NA	TRBJ2-7	TGTGCCAGCAATGAGGGGGTATCGCCTCCGTACGAGCAGTACTTC	CASNEGVSPPYEQYF
NA	TRBV6-1	14	NA	TRBJ1-4	TGTGCCAGCAGCCAAAGACAGAATAATGAAAAACTGTTTTTT	CASSQRQNNEKLFF
NA	TRBV7-2	13	NA	TRBJ1-6	TGTGCCAGCAGCTTAGGGCAGGGCCAACCCCTCCACTTT	CASSLGQGQPLHF
NA	TRBV25-1	15	TRBD1	TRBJ1-5	TGTGCCAGCAGCGTCCAGGGGGCGCATAGTCAGCCCCAGCATTTT	CASSVQGAHSQPQHF
few	TRBV7-3	16	NA	TRBJ1-4	TGTGCCAGCAGCTTACCTCTTCGCTTGGACAGTGAAAAACTGTTTTTT	CASSLPLRLDSEKLFF
NA	TRBV7-8	15	TRBD1	TRBJ1-1	TGCGCCAGCAGCCAAACGGGACAGCTGAACACTGAAGCTTTCTTT	CASSQTGQLNTEAFF
NA	TRBV20-1	12	NA	TRBJ2-5	TGCAGTGCTAGAGAGGGGGGCCAGACCCAGTACTTC	CSAREGGQTQYF
NA	TRBV20-1	15	TRBD1	TRBJ1-2	TGCAGTGCTAGAGGGACGGCAGGGGGCGGTAGTGGCTACACCTTC	CSARGTAGGGSGYTF
NA	TRBV11-2	17	TRBD2	TRBJ2-2	TGTGCCAGCAGCCCCGGACTAGCGGGAGCCTTGTCCGGGGAGCTGTTTTTT	CASSPGLAGALSGELFF
few	TRBV24-1	12	NA	TRBJ2-6	TGTGCCCCAGGGCCCGGGGCCAACGTCCTGACTTTC	CAPGPGANVLTF
NA	TRBV7-6	16	NA	TRBJ1-3	TGTGCCAGCAGCCCATCGGGACACTTCTCTGGAAACACCATATATTTT	CASSPSGHFSGNTIYF
many	TRBV7-9	12	NA	TRBJ1-2	TGTGCCAGCAGCACCGATTACTATGGCTACACCTTC	CASSTDYYGYTF
few	TRBV20-1	16	TRBD2	TRBJ2-5	TGCAGTGCTAGAGATAGGGCTAGCGGGAGTATCGAGACCCAGTACTTC	CSARDRASGSIETQYF
many	TRBV7-9	15	TRBD1	TRBJ2-5	TGTGCCAGCACCCCGTGGGGACAGGGACAAGAGACCCAGTACTTC	CASTPWGQGQETQYF
NA	TRBV24-1	8	NA	TRBJ2-5	TGTGCCACAATGGGCCAGTACTTC	CATMGQYF
once	TRBV25-1	15	TRBD1	TRBJ1-4	TGTGCCAGCAGCTTGACAGGGGTTGCTAATGAAAAACTGTTTTTT	CASSLTGVANEKLFF
few	TRBV7-3	16	NA	TRBJ2-7	TGTGCCAGCAGCCCCGGCTTACCTTTTTCCCGCTACGAGCAGTACTTC	CASSPGLPFSRYEQYF
few	TRBV2	14	NA	TRBJ1-1	TGTGCCAGCAGTTACGGGGCCCGGAACACTGAAGCTTTCTTT	CASSYGARNTEAFF
NA	TRBV7-2	16	TRBD2	TRBJ2-2	TGTGCCAGCAACTTACATTTGGCTAGCGGGAGCGGGGAGCTGTTTTTT	CASNLHLASGSGELFF
few	TRBV20-1	12	NA	TRBJ1-5	TGCAGTGCGAGGACTTCGCCTACGCCCCAGCATTTT	CSARTSPTPQHF
NA	TRBV2	14	NA	TRBJ2-7	TGTGCCAGCAGTCCCCCGGAAAGCTCCTACGAGCAGTACTTC	CASSPPESSYEQYF
NA	TRBV7-2	13	NA	TRBJ1-1	TGTGCCAGCAAAAAACGACCGGACGGTGAAGCTTTCTTT	CASKKRPDGEAFF
NA	TRBV20-1	17	NA	TRBJ2-6	TGCAGTGCTAGAGCGGCAGGGGCTGGTTCTGGGGCCAACGTCCTGACTTTC	CSARAAGAGSGANVLTF
NA	TRBV10-3	14	NA	TRBJ2-7	TGTGCCATCAGTGAGCCCTCAAGGGACTACGAGCAGTACTTC	CAISEPSRDYEQYF
NA	TRBV10-2	14	NA	TRBJ1-5	TGTGCCAGTTGGGAGGGTTATGGGAATCAGCCCCAGCATTTT	CASWEGYGNQPQHF
NA	TRBV27	13	NA	TRBJ1-1	TGTGCCAGCAGCCCGACGGATAGCACTGAAGCTTTCTTT	CASSPTDSTEAFF
few	TRBV12-3/TRBV12-4	10	NA	TRBJ2-7	TGTGCTAGTGGTCCCGGCGAGCAGTACTTC	CASGPGEQYF
NA	TRBV7-2	15	TRBD2	TRBJ2-5	TGTGCCAGCAGGACCGGACTAGCGGGAGGGGAGACCCAGTACTTC	CASRTGLAGGETQYF
NA	TRBV6-1	15	TRBD1	TRBJ1-1	TGTGCCAGCAGTCGAAAGACAGGGGGTCGGCCTGAAGCTTTCTTT	CASSRKTGGRPEAFF
NA	TRBV19	15	TRBD2	TRBJ2-7	TGTGCCAGTACCTCGGTGCTAGCGGGCCCCTACGAGCAGTACTTC	CASTSVLAGPYEQYF
NA	TRBV19	14	NA	TRBJ2-6	TGTGCCAGTAAAAAGGGTTCTGGGGCCAACGTCCCGACTTTC	CASKKGSGANVPTF
many	TRBV7-2	14	NA	TRBJ1-2	TGTGCCAGCAGCTCACGCGTAACTAACTATGGCTACACCTTC	CASSSRVTNYGYTF
NA	TRBV20-1	14	TRBD1	TRBJ1-6	TGCAGTGCTAGTAACAGGGGTTTTGAGAGACCCCTCCACTTT	CSASNRGFERPLHF
NA	TRBV29-1	14	TRBD1	TRBJ1-5	TGCAGCGTTGGGGGACAGGGGCCTAATCAGCCCCAGCATTTT	CSVGGQGPNQPQHF
NA	TRBV2	14	TRBD1	TRBJ1-5	TGTGCCAGCAGTTTACGGGACAGAAATCAGCCCCAGCATTTT	CASSLRDRNQPQHF
NA	TRBV14	16	NA	TRBJ1-1	TGTGCCAGCAGCCCACGCCCTCCCAGGAAGAACACTGAAGCTTTCTTT	CASSPRPPRKNTEAFF
NA	TRBV19	15	NA	TRBJ2-7	TGCGCCAGCAGTCCCAGCCCCCAGAGCTCCTACGAGCAGTACTTC	CASSPSPQSSYEQYF
NA	TRBV7-9	16	TRBD2	TRBJ2-5	TGTGCCAGCAGCGTAAGAGGCGGGAGTGGGGTAGAGACCCAGTACTTC	CASSVRGGSGVETQYF
many	TRBV20-1	14	TRBD1	TRBJ1-6	TGCAGTGCTAGTCCAGGCAGGGGGCAGTCACCCCTCCACTTT	CSASPGRGQSPLHF
few	TRBV19	13	NA	TRBJ2-7	TGTGCCAGTAGTATACTTCCAGGGACCGAGCAGTACTTC	CASSILPGTEQYF
many	TRBV25-1	14	TRBD1	TRBJ1-2	TGTGCCAGCAGTAGACAGGGGGTTTTCTATGGCTACACCTTC	CASSRQGVFYGYTF